This T cell receptor beta chain is from a study of graft-versus-host responses after intestinal transplantation. For the study at large: Transplants were multivisceral, liver-intestinal, or isolated intestinal. The study gave all recipients anti-thymocyte globulin induction, then tacrolimus and steroids for 2 to 3 years. Study results and limitations: Among circulating GvH clones, peak levels were associated with early post-transplant declines in HvG clones. Individuals who had graft-donor T cell macrochimerism had allografts that showed high graft-versus-host to host-versus-graft clonal ratios.

The protocol was immunoSEQ multiplex PCR, while the TCRdb copy is restricted to in-frame clones and leaves out a portion. The sample consists of approximately 77,000 clones, approximately 92% of them appearing once. As for this clone: Its antigen remains unknown.

Germline CDR1 is SGHRS and CDR2 is YFSETQ. With 0 bases removed from V and 7 bases from J, the gap between germline ends came to 19 bases. The CDR3 extends over 16 amino acids. The chain is built from TRBV5-1 and TRBJ2-5; possibly TRBD2 for D (5 bases). The material sequenced was PBMCs, taken 98 days after intestinal transplantation. The origin of this receptor is a human patient who received an intestinal transplant, so some T cells may come from the graft donor. The CDR3 sequence is CASSLGRTETEGTQYF. CDR3 sequence (DNA): TGCGCCAGCAGCTTGGGGAGAACCGAGACCGAGGGGACCCAGTACTTC.